The present TCR beta chain was sequenced within a study of vaccination effects on CD4 cells after COVID-19 (dated by TCRdb to 2022 to 2024). In the study overall: The ViraFEST assay stimulated PBMC with viral peptide pools and then used TCR sequencing to identify antigen-specific CD4+ T cell clonotypes by expansion. Cultures from other donors in the study were sequenced using the Oncomine TCR Beta short-read assay on an Illumina iSeq 100. A total of 9 to 11 COVID-19 convalescent patients and several SARS-CoV-2-naive healthy vaccine recipients were included in the full study. SARS-CoV-2 spike-specific CD4+ TCR repertoires from before and after mRNA vaccination were compared in COVID-19 convalescent patients and in infection-naive vaccine recipients. Each participant received two doses of an mRNA SARS-CoV-2 vaccine, either BNT162b2 or mRNA-1273. Each well held 1.5 million to 2.5 million PBMC cultured in IMDM containing roughly 5% human AB serum, roughly 10 IU/ml IL-2 and gentamicin, along with about 9.3 ug/ml peptides. The paper's findings and limits, for the study overall: Among healthy vaccine recipients, nearly all vaccine-induced clones were SARS-CoV-2 mono-reactive, and only 1 of 255 was cross-reactive with common cold coronaviruses. At late post-vaccination timepoints, both infection-induced and vaccine-induced clones showed marked clonal contraction, consistent with waning T cell responses. The study was limited by a small number of convalescent patients and lacked early post-infection timepoints.

Spanning cysteine to phenylalanine, the CDR3 consists of 15 amino acids. The CDR3 DNA has 45 bases and is translated from base 1. At the junction V is shortened by 2 bases and J by 9 bases, with 14 bases in between. The germline V gene yields MGHDK for CDR1 and SYGVNS for CDR2. Library construction relied on the immunoSEQ multiplex PCR assay. DNA from the cultured and isolated CD4+ T cells underwent TCR beta CDR3 sequencing. On the study's bioinformatics: Non-productive TCR sequences were discarded, and reads were trimmed to the CDR3 region, with only CDR3s of 7 or more amino acids retained. Antigen-specific clonotypes were identified using the MANAFEST web app by comparison of expansion in peptide wells against reference cultures. To be called positive, a clone needed expansion at FDR<0.05 compared with the reference and with all other wells, an odds ratio greater than 5, and a frequency greater than 0.1% in two replicate wells. Cross-reactive clonotypes were defined as significantly expanded in SARS-CoV-2 spike wells and in at least one common cold coronavirus spike condition. Using the stringdist R package, CDR3 similarity was measured by Levenshtein distance, and unrooted trees were constructed with ape in R 3.6.1. TCRdb re-hosts the immuneACCESS table, in-frame sequences only. Its copies lack some clones; in the studies checked, an unresolved V gene accounts for under half of them, and the cause for the rest is not known. Clone size and V and J calls were adopted from that table, with D and trimming inferred from the DNA. Here the sample has tens of thousands of clones; about 67% occur a single time. The top ten hold 5% to 6.5% of the sample.

This clone was seen a few times. The target of this receptor is not known. Per-base quality was not reported, and no clone a single base away is much larger than it. After around eleven days of culture, CD4+ T cells were isolated with the EasySep CD4+ T cell isolation kit. The absence of prior SARS-CoV-2 infection in healthy vaccine recipients was confirmed by negative nucleocapsid antibodies before and after vaccination. Half of the culture medium was replaced with fresh IL-2-containing medium on days 3 and 7. Unless otherwise noted, each peptide stimulation condition was cultured in triplicate wells. Using Ficoll-Paque Plus gradient centrifugation, PBMC were separated from whole blood and then either used fresh or cryopreserved at -140C. The QIAamp micro DNA kit was used to extract genomic DNA from the cultured CD4+ T cells.

The sequence derives from a human donor who received a COVID-19 vaccine. Recombination joined TRBV25-1 with TRBJ1-6, and perhaps TRBD1 as D gene, on 6 matching bases. This specimen was CD4+ T cells from PBMCs cultured without peptide, taken before COVID-19 vaccination. The CDR3 reads CASSEPTGIGSPLHF. The DNA sequence follows: TGTGCCAGCAGTGAACCCACAGGGATAGGTTCACCCCTCCACTTT.